The clone carrying this T cell receptor (beta chain) was recorded a few times. Antigen unknown. TCRdb processed the 5' RACE reads anew with MiXCR; each CDR3 protein has one entry. This repertoire shows 300,000 to 400,000 distinct CDR3 sequences, approximately 15% found once; its top ten account for approximately 20%. J lost 9 bases, V lost 4 bases, and 9 bases had no gene match. Germline V gives CDR1 KGHSH, CDR2 LQKENI. The CDR3 has 14 residues. This entry belongs to a study of T-cell memory formation after mild COVID-19. On the study more broadly: The TCR clusters were mostly specific to one donor.

Regarding the study as a whole: The study found contracting CD4+ clones mainly in CM and EM and contracting CD8+ clones in EMRA. Contracting clones from day 15 to 85 showed balanced CD4/CD8; later expanders favored CD4+.

The sequenced material came from PBMCs or a T cell subset sorted from them (not recorded which). The V and J genes are TRBV18 and TRBJ2-1; 7 bases line up with TRBD1. This TCR was recovered from a man aged 18 to 30 who had mild COVID-19 (a few samples of this study predate the infection). Cell type and time point are not known. CDR3 loop: CASSQQGYDGEQFF. CDR3 nucleotides: TGTGCCAGCTCACAACAGGGGTATGACGGTGAGCAGTTCTTC. Based on the CDR3 plus reference TRBV18 and TRBJ2-1, the full variable domain is NAGVMQNPRHLVRRRGQEARLRCSPMKGHSHVYWYRQLPEEGLKFMVYLQKENIIDESGMPKERFSAEFPKEGPSILRIQQVVRGDSAAYFCASSQQGYDGEQFFGPGTRLTVL.